The 13 T cell receptor beta chains presented below share a single source sample, sequenced in a study of long-term antiretroviral therapy in people with HIV. Samples were assayed with immunoSEQ v3.0 at survey level. The data were produced by immunoSEQ multiplex PCR, yet TCRdb's version contains in-frame clones alone and is incomplete. This sample has roughly 17,000 clones, with approximately 81% found just once. Material: unsorted PBMCs, obtained 0.3 years before starting antiretroviral therapy. The source is a man aged 45-65 years with HIV.

J is TRBJ1-2 and V is TRBV7-2, with 7 bases matching TRBD1. The V gene's germline CDR1 is SGHTA and CDR2 FQGNSA. The CDR3 runs to 17 residues. V lost 4 bases, J lost 1 base, and 12 bases stayed unmatched. CDR3 in DNA: TGTGCCAGCAGCTCTACCGCCGGGACAGCGGTTAACTATGGCTACACCTTC. Its protein product is CASSSTAGTAVNYGYTF.

The chain employs TRBV2 and TRBJ2-3; D gene unclear. This CDR3 spans 14 amino acids. Trimming stripped 4 bases from V and 1 base from J, with 9 bases between. Germline values: CDR1 SNHLY, CDR2 FYNNEI. The CDR3 DNA follows: TGTGCCAGCAGTGTTTCCATTCGCACAGATACGCAGTATTTT. As protein: CASSVSIRTDTQYF.

This clone was observed once. CDR3 nucleotides: TGCGCCAGCACCCCCGGCACTAGACTCGAGCTGAACACTGAAGCTTTCTTT. Translation: CASTPGTRLELNTEAFF. This chain joins TRBV10-2 and TRBJ1-1; no firm D call. The V gene lost 7 bases and the J gene lost 0 bases, with 21 bases spanning the gap. Germline CDR1 and CDR2: WSHSY and SAAADI. This CDR3 contains 17 residues.

The chain recombines TRBV4-3 with TRBJ2-1, with 12 bases lining up with TRBD2. The V gene's germline CDR1 is LGHNA and CDR2 YSLEER. V trimming: 0 bases; J trimming: 6 bases; junction bases outside the gene matches: 6. The length of the CDR3 is 17 residues. CDR3 sequence: CASSQDPSGGGLNEQFF. The CDR3, as DNA: TGCGCCAGCAGCCAAGACCCTAGCGGGGGGGGCCTCAATGAGCAGTTCTTC.

The CDR3 nucleotides are TGTGCCAGCAGCTTAGAGAGGACTAGTGAGAATGAGCAGTTCTTC. This codes for CASSLERTSENEQFF. This chain joins TRBV11-2 and TRBJ2-1; 7 positions match TRBD2. CDR1 and CDR2 from the germline V gene are SGHAT and FQNNGV. The CDR3 contains 15 residues. After removal of 0 bases from V and 7 bases from J, the junction contained 6 bases not matched to a gene.

This chain joins TRBV20-1 and TRBJ1-2; unclear D gene. Trimming took 8 bases from V and 8 from J, leaving 12 bases between them. From germline, CDR1 is DFQATT and CDR2 SNEGSKA (reference sequence). The CDR3 is made up of 10 amino acids. The CDR3 spells CSPISRGYTF. CDR3 DNA sequence: TGCAGTCCAATATCCAGAGGCTACACCTTC.

J is TRBJ1-3 and V is TRBV7-2, with D uncertain. The germline V and J ends were trimmed by 3 bases and 2 bases, with 11 bases remaining between them. There are 15 residues in the CDR3. Germline assignment: CDR1 SGHTA and CDR2 FQGNSA. CDR3 in DNA: TGTGCCAGCAGCTTCTCTAACAGAGCTGGAAACACCATATATTTT. As protein: CASSFSNRAGNTIYF.

The chain links TRBV9 to TRBJ1-1; D is unclear. This CDR3 spans 14 amino acids. V lost 4 bases and J lost 4, with 14 bases in between. Germline CDR1 is SGDLS and CDR2 is YYNGEE. CDR3 in DNA: TGTGCCAGCAGCCCTCTCGGCGGTGGCACTGAAGCTTTCTTT. Its protein product is CASSPLGGGTEAFF.

V usage is TRBV19 and J usage is TRBJ2-1, with D perhaps given as TRBD1 or TRBD2 (7 bases each). CDR1 is LNHDA, CDR2 SQIVND, per germline (reference sequence). Trimming stripped 5 bases from V and 11 bases from J, with 25 bases between. The CDR3 has 16 amino acids. The CDR3 loop reads CASSGGGGGHRRQQFF. CDR3 nucleotides: TGTGCCAGTAGTGGTGGGGGAGGGGGCCACCGGAGACAGCAGTTCTTC.

The table lists this clone with a few counts. The gene calls are TRBV7-9 and TRBJ2-7; no reliable D call. The CDR3 totals 12 residues. Trimming left V 5 bases short and J 7 bases short, with 12 bases between. Per the germline V gene, CDR1 is SEHNR and CDR2 is FQNEAQ (reference sequence). CDR3 sequence: CASSQSNVEQYF. CDR3 DNA sequence: TGTGCCAGCAGCCAATCCAATGTTGAGCAGTACTTC.

The V and J genes are TRBV28 and TRBJ2-1; TRBD2 matches at 7 bases. The CDR3 has 14 residues. V dropped 1 base and J dropped 8; count of bases not matched to a gene: 5. CDR1 and CDR2 (germline): MDHEN, SYDVKM. CDR3 residues: CASSLSAGADEQFF. In DNA form, the CDR3 reads TGTGCCAGCAGTTTATCGGCGGGAGCGGATGAGCAGTTCTTC.

The gene calls are TRBV7-9 and TRBJ1-1; D not resolved. V shed 5 bases and J shed 6 bases, with 13 bases lying between them. The CDR3 loop spans 13 amino acids. Germline V CDR1 and CDR2: SEHNR, FQNEAQ (reference sequence). The CDR3 nucleotides are TGTGCCAGCAGCCCCGCGGGGAGGGCTGAAGCTTTCTTT. Its translation is CASSPAGRAEAFF.

This chain uses TRBV6-4 with TRBJ2-3, with D unresolved. CDR3 length: 13 residues. Germline V CDR1 and CDR2: MRHNA, SNTAGT. The V and J ends lost 9 bases and 3 bases respectively, with 13 bases between them. The CDR3 here is CASSLTATDTQYF. CDR3 coding DNA: TGTGCCAGTTCGTTAACAGCGACAGATACGCAGTATTTT.